This TCR beta chain was found in a study of T cells in tumors after PD-1 blockade. Study as a whole: Each patient got pembrolizumab 200 mg every 3 weeks or cemiplimab 350 mg every 2 weeks. On average, peripheral blood gave 110,000 or so TCR templates and over 30,000 unique clonotypes. The study's findings and limits: Some novel exhausted tumor clones appeared in pre-treatment blood, suggesting peripheral recruitment.

Measured with immunoSEQ multiplex PCR; TCRdb has only the in-frame clones, and not every one. Of more than 50,000 clones in the sample, roughly 70% are singletons; the top ten hold approximately 4.5%. Germline V CDR1 and CDR2: MNHEY, SMNVEV (reference sequence). The V gene end was trimmed by 4 bases and the J gene end by 9 bases; junction bases not matched to a gene: 6. CDR3 length: 14 amino acids. A few counts support this clone. Its matching antigen is unknown. This chain uses TRBV27 with TRBJ2-1, with TRBD1 identical over 10 bases. This receptor was obtained from a human donor with basal cell carcinoma. Source: PBMCs, taken after anti-PD-1 treatment. The CDR3 is CASSSGQGFGEQFF. The CDR3 nucleotides are TGTGCCAGCAGTTCGGGACAGGGGTTCGGTGAGCAGTTCTTC.